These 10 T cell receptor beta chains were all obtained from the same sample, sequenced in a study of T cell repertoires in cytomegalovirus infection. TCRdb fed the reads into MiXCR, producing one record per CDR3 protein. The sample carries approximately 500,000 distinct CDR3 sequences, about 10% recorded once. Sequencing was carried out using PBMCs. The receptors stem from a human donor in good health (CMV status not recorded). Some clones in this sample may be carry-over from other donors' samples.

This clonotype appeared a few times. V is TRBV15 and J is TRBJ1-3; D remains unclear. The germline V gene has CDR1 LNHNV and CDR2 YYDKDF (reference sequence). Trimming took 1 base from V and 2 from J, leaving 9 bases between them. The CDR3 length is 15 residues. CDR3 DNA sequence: TGTGCCACCAGCAGAGCCCAAGGGACTGGAAACACCATATATTTT. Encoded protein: CATSRAQGTGNTIYF.

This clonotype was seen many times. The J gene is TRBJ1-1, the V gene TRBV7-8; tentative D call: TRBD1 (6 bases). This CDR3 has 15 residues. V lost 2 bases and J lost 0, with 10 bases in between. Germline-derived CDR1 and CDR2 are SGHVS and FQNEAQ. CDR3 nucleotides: TGTGCCAGCAGCTTAAGGGACACTCTGAACACTGAAGCTTTCTTT. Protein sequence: CASSLRDTLNTEAFF.

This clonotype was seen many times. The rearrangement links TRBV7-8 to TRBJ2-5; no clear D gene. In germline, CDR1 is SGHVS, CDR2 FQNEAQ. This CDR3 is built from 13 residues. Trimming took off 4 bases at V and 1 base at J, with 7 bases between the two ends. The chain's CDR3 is CASSSRPQETQYF. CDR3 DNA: TGTGCCAGCAGCTCCCGACCCCAAGAGACCCAGTACTTC.

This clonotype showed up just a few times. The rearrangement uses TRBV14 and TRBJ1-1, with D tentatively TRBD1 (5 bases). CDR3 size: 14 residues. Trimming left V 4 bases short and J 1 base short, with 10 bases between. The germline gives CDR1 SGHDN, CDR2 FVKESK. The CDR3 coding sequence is TGTGCCAGCAGCCGAGGGGCCACGAACACTGAAGCTTTCTTT. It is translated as CASSRGATNTEAFF.

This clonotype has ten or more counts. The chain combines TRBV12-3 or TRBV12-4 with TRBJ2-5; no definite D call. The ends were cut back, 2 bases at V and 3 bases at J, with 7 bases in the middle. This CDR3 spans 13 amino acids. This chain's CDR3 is CASSLSSEETQYF. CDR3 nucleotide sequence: TGTGCCAGCAGTTTATCGTCGGAAGAGACCCAGTACTTC.

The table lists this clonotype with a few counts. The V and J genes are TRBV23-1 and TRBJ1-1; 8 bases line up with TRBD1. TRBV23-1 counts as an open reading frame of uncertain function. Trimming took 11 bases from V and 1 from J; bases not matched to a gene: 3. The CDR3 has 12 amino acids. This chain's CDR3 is CARQGPNTEAFF. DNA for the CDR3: TGCGCCCGACAGGGGCCGAACACTGAAGCTTTCTTT.

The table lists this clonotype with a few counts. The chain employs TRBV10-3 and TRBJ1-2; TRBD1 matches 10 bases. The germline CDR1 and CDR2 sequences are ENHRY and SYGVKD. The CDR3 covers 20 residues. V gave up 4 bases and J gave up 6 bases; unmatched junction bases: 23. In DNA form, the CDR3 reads TGTGCCATCAGTGCACAATCTCCTCCGGGACAGGGGATGCGGGTCGATGGCTACACCTTC. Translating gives CAISAQSPPGQGMRVDGYTF.

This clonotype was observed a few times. CDR3 in DNA: TGTGCCAGCAGTGCAAGGGAGGGCACTGAAGCTTTCTTT. It codes for CASSAREGTEAFF. V and J are TRBV2 and TRBJ1-1; D call uncertain. CDR1 and CDR2 (germline): SNHLY, FYNNEI. V was clipped by 4 bases and J by 4 bases, with 10 bases between them. The CDR3 totals 13 residues.

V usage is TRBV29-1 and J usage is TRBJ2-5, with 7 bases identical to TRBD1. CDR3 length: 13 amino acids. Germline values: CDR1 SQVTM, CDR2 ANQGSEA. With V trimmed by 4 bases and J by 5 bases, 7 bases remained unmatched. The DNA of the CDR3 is TGCAGCGTTGCGTACAGGGGTTTTGAGACCCAGTACTTC. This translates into CSVAYRGFETQYF. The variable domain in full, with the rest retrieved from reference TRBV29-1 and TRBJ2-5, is SAVISQKPSRDICQRGTSLTIQCQVDSQVTMMFWYRQQPGQSLTLIATANQGSEATYESGFVIDKFPISRPNLTFSTLTVSNMSPEDSSIYLCSVAYRGFETQYFGPGTRLLVL.

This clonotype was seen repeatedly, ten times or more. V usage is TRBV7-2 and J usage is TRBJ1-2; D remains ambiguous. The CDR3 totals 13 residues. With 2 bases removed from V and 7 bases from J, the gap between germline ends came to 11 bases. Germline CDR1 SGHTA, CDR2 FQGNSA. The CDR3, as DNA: TGTGCCAGCAGCTTAAGGGATTATCGTGGCTACACCTTC. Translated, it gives CASSLRDYRGYTF.